The clone carrying this T cell receptor (beta chain) has ten or more counts. The data belong to a study of T cell repertoires in cytomegalovirus infection. TCRdb recomputed calls from the reads with MiXCR, one row per CDR3 protein. Altogether 100,000 to 150,000 distinct CDR3 sequences are present, 8% to 9% being singletons, with the ten largest covering roughly a tenth. This CDR3 contains 15 residues. Trimming removed 2 bases from V and 3 bases from J, with 13 bases in between. Germline-derived CDR1 and CDR2 are MNHNY and SVGAGI (reference sequence). The chain is built from TRBV6-6 and TRBJ1-1; a possible D gene is TRBD1 (5 bases). Sequenced input: PBMCs. The clonotype was recovered from a human donor in good health (CMV status not recorded). Some clones in this sample may be carry-over from other donors' samples. In DNA form, the CDR3 reads TGTGCCAGCAGTTACGGGCAGGGCATCGACACTGAAGCTTTCTTT. Amino acids: CASSYGQGIDTEAFF.